The present entry profiles one T cell receptor beta chain with its context. Its antigen remains unidentified. The sample comes from a study of cytomegalovirus exposure and HLA in healthy donors. Findings of the study overall: As a later analysis showed, a missense DCLRE1C variant was linked to trimming of TCR beta V- and J-genes.

PCR was performed using 60 Vbeta and 13 Jbeta primers. In the authors' workflow: Among the unique TCR beta chains that a later analysis counted, some 73 million in all, roughly 11 million were shared. The protocol was immunoSEQ multiplex PCR, while the TCRdb copy is restricted to in-frame clones and leaves out a portion. V and J calls and clone size are given by that table; D and trimming were obtained from the DNA. The sample holds roughly 80,000 clones; approximately 80% are singletons and the top ten take 3% to 3.5%. The CDR3 totals 13 residues. Between the trimmed V and J ends, which lost 4 bases and 1 base, there was a span of 7 bases. Germline-derived CDR1 and CDR2 are MDHEN and SYDVKM.

The receptor was derived from a man aged 40-50 years in good health and CMV-seronegative. The V call is TRBV28, the J call TRBJ1-1, with D possibly being TRBD1 (6 bases). Sequences were obtained from PBMCs. The CDR3 DNA sequence: TGTGCCAGCAGTTCGGGACAGAACACTGAAGCTTTCTTT. Its translation: CASSSGQNTEAFF.